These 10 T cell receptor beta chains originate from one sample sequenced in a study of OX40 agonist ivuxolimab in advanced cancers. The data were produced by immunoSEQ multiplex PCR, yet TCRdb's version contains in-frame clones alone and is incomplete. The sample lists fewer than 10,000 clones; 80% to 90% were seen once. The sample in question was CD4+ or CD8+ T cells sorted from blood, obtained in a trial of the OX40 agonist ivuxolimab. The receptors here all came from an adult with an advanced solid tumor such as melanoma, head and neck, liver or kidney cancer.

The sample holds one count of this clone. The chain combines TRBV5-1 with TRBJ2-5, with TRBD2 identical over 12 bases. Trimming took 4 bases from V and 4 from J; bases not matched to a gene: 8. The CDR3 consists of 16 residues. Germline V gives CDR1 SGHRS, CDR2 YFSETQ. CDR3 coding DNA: TGCGCCAGCAGCCCCTCTAGCGGGGGGGCCCCAGAGACCCAGTACTTC. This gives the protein CASSPSSGGAPETQYF.

The CDR3 DNA reads as TGTGCCATCAGTCAGATATCAGGGTTCTTAGGCACTGAAGCTTTCTTT. Amino acids: CAISQISGFLGTEAFF. The chain uses TRBV10-3 and TRBJ1-1; D might be TRBD1 (5 bases). CDR1 and CDR2 (germline): ENHRY, SYGVKD. This CDR3 region has 16 residues. V shed 5 bases and J shed 4 bases, with 20 bases lying between them.

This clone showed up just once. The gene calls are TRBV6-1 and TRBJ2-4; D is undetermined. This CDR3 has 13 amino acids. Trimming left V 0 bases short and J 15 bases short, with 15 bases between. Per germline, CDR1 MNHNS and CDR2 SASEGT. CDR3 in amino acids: CASSEATGRRSYF. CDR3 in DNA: TGTGCCAGCAGTGAAGCGACTGGACGCAGGTCGTACTTC.

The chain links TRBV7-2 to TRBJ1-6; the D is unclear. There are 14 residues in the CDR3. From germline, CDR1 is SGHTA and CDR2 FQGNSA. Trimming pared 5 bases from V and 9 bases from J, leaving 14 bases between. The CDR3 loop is CASSLQEGTSPLHF. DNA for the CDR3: TGTGCCAGCAGCCTGCAGGAGGGAACTTCACCCCTCCACTTT.

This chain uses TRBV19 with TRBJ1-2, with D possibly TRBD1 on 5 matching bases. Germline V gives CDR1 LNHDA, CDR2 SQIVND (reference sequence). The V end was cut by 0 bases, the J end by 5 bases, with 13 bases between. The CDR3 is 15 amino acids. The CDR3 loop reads CASSIDGRERYGYTF. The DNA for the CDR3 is TGTGCCAGTAGTATAGACGGCAGGGAGCGATATGGCTACACCTTC. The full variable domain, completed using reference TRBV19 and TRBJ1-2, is DGGITQSPKYLFRKEGQNVTLSCEQNLNHDAMYWYRQDPGQGLRLIYYSQIVNDFQKGDIAEGYSVSREKKESFPLTVTSAQKNPTAFYLCASSIDGRERYGYTFGSGTRLTVV.

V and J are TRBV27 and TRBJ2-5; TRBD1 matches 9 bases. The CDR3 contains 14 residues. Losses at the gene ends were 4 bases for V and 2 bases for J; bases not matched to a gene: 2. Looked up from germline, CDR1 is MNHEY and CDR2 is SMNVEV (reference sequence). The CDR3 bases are TGTGCCAGCAGTTCGACAGGGGGTCAAGAGACCCAGTACTTC. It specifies CASSSTGGQETQYF.

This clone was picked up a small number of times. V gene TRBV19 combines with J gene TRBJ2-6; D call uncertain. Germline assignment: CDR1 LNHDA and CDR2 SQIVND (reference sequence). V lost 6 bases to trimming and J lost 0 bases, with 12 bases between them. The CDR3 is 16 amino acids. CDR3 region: CASSGLTISGANVLTF. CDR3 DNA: TGTGCCAGTAGCGGGCTAACGATCTCTGGGGCCAACGTCCTGACTTTC.

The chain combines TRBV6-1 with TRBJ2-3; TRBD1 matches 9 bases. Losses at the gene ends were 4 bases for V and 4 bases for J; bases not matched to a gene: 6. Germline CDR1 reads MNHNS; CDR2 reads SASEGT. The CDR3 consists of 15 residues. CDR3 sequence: CASSGGQGSADTQYF. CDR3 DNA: TGTGCCAGCAGTGGGGGACAGGGTAGTGCAGATACGCAGTATTTT.

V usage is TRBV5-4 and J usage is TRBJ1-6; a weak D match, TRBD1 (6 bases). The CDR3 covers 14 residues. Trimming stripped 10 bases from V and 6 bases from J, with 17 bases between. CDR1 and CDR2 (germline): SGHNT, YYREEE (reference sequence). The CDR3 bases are TGTGCCTTCAGGGGCCTAACGATTAATTCACCCCTCCACTTT. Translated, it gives CAFRGLTINSPLHF.

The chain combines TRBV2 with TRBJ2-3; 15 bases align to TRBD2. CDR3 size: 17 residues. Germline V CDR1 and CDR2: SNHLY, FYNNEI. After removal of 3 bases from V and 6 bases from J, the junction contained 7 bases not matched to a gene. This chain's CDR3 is CASSDAGTSGRKDTQYF. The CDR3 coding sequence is TGTGCCAGCAGTGACGCCGGGACTAGCGGGAGGAAGGATACGCAGTATTTT. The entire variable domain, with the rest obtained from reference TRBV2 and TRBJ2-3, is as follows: EPEVTQTPSHQVTQMGQEVILRCVPISNHLYFYWYRQILGQKVEFLVSFYNNEISEKSEIFDDQFSVERPDGSNFTLKIRSTKLEDSAMYFCASSDAGTSGRKDTQYFGPGTRLTVL.